A selection of T cell receptor beta chains follows, all from one sample in a study of T cells in Graves' hyperthyroidism and ophthalmopathy. TCRdb ran MiXCR on the multiplex PCR reads and lists one entry per CDR3 protein. The sample lists about 420,000 distinct CDR3 sequences; approximately 13% were seen once. What was sequenced was blood. These receptors were collected from a woman aged 18-29 years with Graves' hyperthyroidism. The CDR3 runs from the conserved cysteine through the conserved F or W. Each record gives: J gene, V gene, clone size, D gene, CDR3 DNA, CDR3 protein. D genes are given only for firm matches. Rows may omit the clone size; those that give it use once, few, many or a size class.

J gene: TRBJ1-5; V gene: TRBV5-6; clone size: NA; D gene: TRBD1; CDR3 DNA: TGTGCCAGCAGCTTTGGCAGGGGGATTCAGCCCCAGCATTTT; CDR3 protein: CASSFGRGIQPQHF
J gene: TRBJ1-3; V gene: TRBV5-6; clone size: many; D gene: NA; CDR3 DNA: TGTGCCAGCAGCCCTGAACCATGGACCTCTGGAAACACCATATATTTT; CDR3 protein: CASSPEPWTSGNTIYF
J gene: TRBJ1-2; V gene: TRBV28; clone size: many; D gene: NA; CDR3 DNA: TGTGCCAGCAGTAATAGCTATGGCTACACCTTC; CDR3 protein: CASSNSYGYTF
J gene: TRBJ1-1; V gene: TRBV28; clone size: many; D gene: NA; CDR3 DNA: TGTGCCAGCAAGGGGAACACTGAAGCTTTCTTT; CDR3 protein: CASKGNTEAFF
J gene: TRBJ2-3; V gene: TRBV2; clone size: many; D gene: NA; CDR3 DNA: TGTGCCAGCAGTTCAGATACGCAGTATTTT; CDR3 protein: CASSSDTQYF
J gene: TRBJ2-3; V gene: TRBV14; clone size: NA; D gene: NA; CDR3 DNA: TGTGCCAGCAGCCTCAGAGGGGCGCGAGATACGCAGTATTTT; CDR3 protein: CASSLRGARDTQYF
J gene: TRBJ1-5; V gene: TRBV12-3/TRBV12-4; clone size: many; D gene: NA; CDR3 DNA: TGTGCCAGCAGTCCGTCCAGAGCAATCAGCCCCCAGCATTTT; CDR3 protein: CASSPSRAISPQHF
J gene: TRBJ2-7; V gene: TRBV7-6; clone size: NA; D gene: NA; CDR3 DNA: TGTGCCAGCAGCTTAGGAGGAGGGGGAACCGATAGTTTCTACGAGCAGTACTTC; CDR3 protein: CASSLGGGGTDSFYEQYF
J gene: TRBJ2-7; V gene: TRBV5-6; clone size: few; D gene: NA; CDR3 DNA: TGTGCCAGCAGCTTGTACAGGGTTGGCGAGCAGTACTTC; CDR3 protein: CASSLYRVGEQYF
J gene: TRBJ2-2; V gene: TRBV7-3; clone size: NA; D gene: NA; CDR3 DNA: TGTGCCAGCAGCTTACTGGGGAGAGGTACCGGGGAGCTGTTTTTT; CDR3 protein: CASSLLGRGTGELFF
J gene: TRBJ1-2; V gene: TRBV19; clone size: many; D gene: TRBD1; CDR3 DNA: TGTGCCAGTACCCCAGTGGGGACAGGGCCTCGGTATGGCTACACCTTC; CDR3 protein: CASTPVGTGPRYGYTF